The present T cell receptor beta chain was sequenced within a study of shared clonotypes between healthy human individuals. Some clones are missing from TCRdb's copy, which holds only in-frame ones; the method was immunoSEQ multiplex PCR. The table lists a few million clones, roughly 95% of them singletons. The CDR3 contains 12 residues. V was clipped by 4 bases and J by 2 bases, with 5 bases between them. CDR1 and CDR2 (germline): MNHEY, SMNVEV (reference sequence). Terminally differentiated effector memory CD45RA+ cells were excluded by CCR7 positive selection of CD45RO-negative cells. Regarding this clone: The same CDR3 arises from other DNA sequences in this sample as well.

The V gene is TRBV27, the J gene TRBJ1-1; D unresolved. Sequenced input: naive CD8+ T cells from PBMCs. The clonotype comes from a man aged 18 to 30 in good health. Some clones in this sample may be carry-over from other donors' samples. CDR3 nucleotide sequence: TGTGCCAGCAGTTCCGGTAACACTGAAGCTTTCTTT. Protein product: CASSSGNTEAFF.